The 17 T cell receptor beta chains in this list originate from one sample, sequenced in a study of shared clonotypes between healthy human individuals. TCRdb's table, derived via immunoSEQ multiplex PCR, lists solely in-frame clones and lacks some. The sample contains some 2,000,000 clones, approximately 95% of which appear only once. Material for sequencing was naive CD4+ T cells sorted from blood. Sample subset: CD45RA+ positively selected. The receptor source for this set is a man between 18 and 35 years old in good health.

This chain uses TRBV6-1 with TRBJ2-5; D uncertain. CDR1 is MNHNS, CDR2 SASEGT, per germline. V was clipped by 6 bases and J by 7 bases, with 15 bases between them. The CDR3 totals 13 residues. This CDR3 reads CASRKASGWTQYF. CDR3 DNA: TGTGCCAGCAGGAAGGCCAGTGGGTGGACCCAGTACTTC.

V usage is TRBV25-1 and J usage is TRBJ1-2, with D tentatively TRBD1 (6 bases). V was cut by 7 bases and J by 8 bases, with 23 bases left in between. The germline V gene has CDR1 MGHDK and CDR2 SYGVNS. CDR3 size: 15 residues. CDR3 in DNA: TGTGCCAGCACTCGGTCCGGGGGCATTTATGGGGGCTACACCTTC. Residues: CASTRSGGIYGGYTF.

The CDR3 region has the DNA TGTGCCAGCAGCTTTTTACAGGGTGGGTACAATGAGCAGTTCTTC. It specifies CASSFLQGGYNEQFF. This rearrangement joins TRBV7-9 to TRBJ2-1; tentatively, D is TRBD1 (6 bases). The CDR3 loop spans 15 amino acids. The V end lost 3 bases, the J end lost 4 bases, and 13 bases lay between the germline ends. Germline CDR1 is SEHNR and CDR2 is FQNEAQ (reference sequence).

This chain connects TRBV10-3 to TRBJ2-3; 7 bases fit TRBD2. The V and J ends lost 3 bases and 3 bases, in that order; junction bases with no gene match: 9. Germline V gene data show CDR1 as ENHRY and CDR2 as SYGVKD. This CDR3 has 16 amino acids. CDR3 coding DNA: TGTGCCATCAGTGACCCCACGGGACTACTGACAGATACGCAGTATTTT. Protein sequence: CAISDPTGLLTDTQYF.

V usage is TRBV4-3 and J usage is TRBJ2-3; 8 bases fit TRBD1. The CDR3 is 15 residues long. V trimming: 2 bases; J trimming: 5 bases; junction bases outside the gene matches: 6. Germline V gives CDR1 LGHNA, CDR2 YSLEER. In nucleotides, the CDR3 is TGCGCCAGCAGCCAACAGAGACAGGGGAGAGATACGCAGTATTTT. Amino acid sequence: CASSQQRQGRDTQYF.

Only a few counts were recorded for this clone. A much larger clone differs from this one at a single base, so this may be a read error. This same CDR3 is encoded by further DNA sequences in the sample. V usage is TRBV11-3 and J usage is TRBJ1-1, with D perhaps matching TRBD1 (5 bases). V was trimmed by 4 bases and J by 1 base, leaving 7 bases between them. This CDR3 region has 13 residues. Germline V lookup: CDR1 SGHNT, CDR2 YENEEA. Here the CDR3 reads CASSSQENTEAFF. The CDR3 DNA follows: TGTGCCAGCAGCTCACAGGAGAACACTGAAGCTTTCTTT.

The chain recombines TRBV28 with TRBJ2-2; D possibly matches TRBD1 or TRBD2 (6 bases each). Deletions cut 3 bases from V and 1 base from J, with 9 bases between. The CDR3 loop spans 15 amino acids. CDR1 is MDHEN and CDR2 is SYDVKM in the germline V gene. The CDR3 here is CASSLRGVNTGELFF. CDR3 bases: TGTGCCAGCAGTTTGAGGGGGGTGAACACCGGGGAGCTGTTTTTT.

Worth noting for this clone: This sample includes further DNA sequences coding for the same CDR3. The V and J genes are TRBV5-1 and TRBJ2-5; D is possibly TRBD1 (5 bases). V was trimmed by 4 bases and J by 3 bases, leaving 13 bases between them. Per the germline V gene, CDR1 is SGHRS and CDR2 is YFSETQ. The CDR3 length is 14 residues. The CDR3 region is CASSPGTGKETQYF. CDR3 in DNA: TGCGCCAGCAGCCCAGGTACAGGAAAAGAGACCCAGTACTTC. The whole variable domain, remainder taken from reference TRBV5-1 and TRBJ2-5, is KAGVTQTPRYLIKTRGQQVTLSCSPISGHRSVSWYQQTPGQGLQFLFEYFSETQRNKGNFPGRFSGRQFSNSRSEMNVSTLELGDSALYLCASSPGTGKETQYFGPGTRLLVL.

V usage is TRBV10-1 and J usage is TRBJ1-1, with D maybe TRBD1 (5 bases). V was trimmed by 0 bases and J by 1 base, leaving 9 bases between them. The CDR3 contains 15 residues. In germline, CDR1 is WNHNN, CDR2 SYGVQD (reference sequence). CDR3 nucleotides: TGCGCCAGCAGTGAGTCAAAGGGGCGGAACACTGAAGCTTTCTTT. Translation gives CASSESKGRNTEAFF.

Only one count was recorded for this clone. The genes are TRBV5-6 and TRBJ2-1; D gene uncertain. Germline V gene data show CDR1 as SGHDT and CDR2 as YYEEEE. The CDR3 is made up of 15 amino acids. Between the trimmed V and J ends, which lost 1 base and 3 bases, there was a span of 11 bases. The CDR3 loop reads CASSLSPTGYNEQFF. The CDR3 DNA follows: TGTGCCAGCAGCTTGAGTCCCACCGGCTACAATGAGCAGTTCTTC.

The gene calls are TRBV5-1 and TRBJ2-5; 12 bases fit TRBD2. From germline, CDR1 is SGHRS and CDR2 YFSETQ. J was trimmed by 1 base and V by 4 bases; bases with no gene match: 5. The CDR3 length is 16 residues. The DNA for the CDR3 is TGCGCCAGCAGCCCCCGGACTAGCGGGATCCAAGAGACCCAGTACTTC. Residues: CASSPRTSGIQETQYF.

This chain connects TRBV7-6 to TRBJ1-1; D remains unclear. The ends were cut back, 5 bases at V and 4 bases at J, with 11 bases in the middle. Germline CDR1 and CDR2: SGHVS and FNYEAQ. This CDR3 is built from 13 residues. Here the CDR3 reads CASSPAGGTEAFF. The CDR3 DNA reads TGTGCCAGCAGCCCAGCGGGAGGCACTGAAGCTTTCTTT. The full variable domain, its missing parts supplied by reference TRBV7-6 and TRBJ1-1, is GAGVSQSPRYKVTKRGQDVALRCDPISGHVSLYWYRQALGQGPEFLTYFNYEAQQDKSGLPNDRFSAERPEGSISTLTIQRTEQRDSAMYRCASSPAGGTEAFFGQGTRLTVV.

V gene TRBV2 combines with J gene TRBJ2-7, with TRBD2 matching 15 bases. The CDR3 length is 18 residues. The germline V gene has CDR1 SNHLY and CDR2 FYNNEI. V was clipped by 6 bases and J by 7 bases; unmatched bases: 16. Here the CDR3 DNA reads TGTGCCAGCAGGGTCCCTCCGGGACTAGCGGGGGGCCCGGAAGAGCAGTACTTC. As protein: CASRVPPGLAGGPEEQYF.

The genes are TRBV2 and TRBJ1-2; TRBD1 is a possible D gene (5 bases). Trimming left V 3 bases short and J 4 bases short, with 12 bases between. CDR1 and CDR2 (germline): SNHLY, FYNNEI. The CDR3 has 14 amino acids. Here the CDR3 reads CASSEGRQAYGYTF. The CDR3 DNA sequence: TGTGCCAGCAGTGAGGGGCGGCAGGCCTATGGCTACACCTTC.

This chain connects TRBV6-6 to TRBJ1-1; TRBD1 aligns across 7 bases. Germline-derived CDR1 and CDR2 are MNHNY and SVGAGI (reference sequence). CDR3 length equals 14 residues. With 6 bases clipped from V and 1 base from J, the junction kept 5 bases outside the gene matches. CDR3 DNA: TGTGCCAGCAGCAGGACAGGTACGAACACTGAAGCTTTCTTT. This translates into CASSRTGTNTEAFF.

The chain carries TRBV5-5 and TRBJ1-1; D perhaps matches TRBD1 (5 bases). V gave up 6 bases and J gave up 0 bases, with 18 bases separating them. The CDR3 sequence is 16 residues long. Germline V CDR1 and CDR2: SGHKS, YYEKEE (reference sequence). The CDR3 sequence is CASTKEGTGVNTEAFF. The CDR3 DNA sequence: TGTGCCAGCACCAAGGAGGGGACGGGCGTGAACACTGAAGCTTTCTTT.

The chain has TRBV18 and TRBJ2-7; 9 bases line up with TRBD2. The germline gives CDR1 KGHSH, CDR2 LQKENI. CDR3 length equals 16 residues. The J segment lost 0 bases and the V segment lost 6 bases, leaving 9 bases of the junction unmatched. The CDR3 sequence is CASSRGLAAISYEQYF. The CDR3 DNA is TGTGCCAGCTCTCGGGGACTAGCAGCCATCTCCTACGAGCAGTACTTC.